Each of the 6 T cell receptor beta chains below was sequenced from the same sample in a study of cytomegalovirus exposure and HLA in healthy donors. With 60 Vbeta and 13 Jbeta primers, the PCR was carried out. Clones were sequenced by immunoSEQ multiplex PCR, and TCRdb holds only the in-frame ones, with some missing. The specimen's table records some 46,000 clones. The source material was PBMCs. Every receptor here comes from a male donor in good health and CMV-seronegative.

The rearrangement links TRBV2 to TRBJ2-7; D is perhaps TRBD2 (6 bases). The CDR3 is 13 amino acids. Per germline, CDR1 SNHLY and CDR2 FYNNEI. V gave up 4 bases and J gave up 4 bases, with 11 bases separating them. CDR3 coding DNA: TGTGCCAGCAGTGGGGACTCCGGTTACGAGCAGTACTTC. Its translation: CASSGDSGYEQYF.

CDR3 in amino acids: CAIRGQGVTGELFF. CDR3 coding DNA: TGTGCCATCAGGGGACAGGGGGTTACCGGGGAGCTGTTTTTT. The chain has TRBV10-3 and TRBJ2-2; 11 nucleotides line up with TRBD1. The J segment lost 5 bases and the V segment lost 6 bases, leaving 2 bases of the junction unmatched. The CDR3 length is 14 residues. Germline V CDR1 and CDR2: ENHRY, SYGVKD.

The rearrangement links TRBV28 to TRBJ2-1; 10 positions agree with TRBD2. The V segment lost 7 bases and the J segment 6 bases; nucleotides outside the gene matches: 12. Germline assignment: CDR1 MDHEN and CDR2 SYDVKM. This CDR3 region has 16 residues. CDR3 loop: CASTPEWTSGANEQFF. For the CDR3, the DNA is TGTGCCAGCACTCCCGAATGGACTAGCGGAGCCAATGAGCAGTTCTTC.

In DNA form, the CDR3 reads TGTGCCAGCAGCTCCTTCTCAGCGGGAGGAAGCTCCTACAATGAGCAGTTCTTC. This encodes CASSSFSAGGSSYNEQFF. The rearrangement uses TRBV7-2 and TRBJ2-1, with TRBD2 identical over 9 bases. The CDR3 loop spans 18 amino acids. With V trimmed by 4 bases and J by 0 bases, 10 bases remained unmatched. From germline, CDR1 is SGHTA and CDR2 FQGNSA.

A remark on this clone: This sample includes further DNA sequences coding for the same CDR3. V is TRBV19 and J is TRBJ2-7; 9 nucleotides line up with TRBD1. This CDR3 region has 14 residues. Looked up from germline, CDR1 is LNHDA and CDR2 is SQIVND (reference sequence). The V segment lost 8 bases and the J segment 3 bases; nucleotides outside the gene matches: 8. CDR3 amino acids: CASQQTGGIYEQYF. The CDR3 coding sequence is TGTGCCAGTCAGCAGACAGGGGGTATCTACGAGCAGTACTTC.

V and J are TRBV4-1 and TRBJ2-2; 8 nucleotides line up with TRBD2. Germline CDR1 and CDR2: MGHRA and YSYEKL. This CDR3 spans 18 amino acids. Losses at the gene ends were 4 bases for V and 3 bases for J; bases not matched to a gene: 13. CDR3 nucleotide sequence: TGCGCCAGCAGCCTAAGGGCAAGCGGGAGTACGGACACCGGGGAGCTGTTTTTT. This translates into CASSLRASGSTDTGELFF.